This paragraph covers one TCR beta chain sequence. The antigen remains unidentified. Germline V gives CDR1 SGHTA, CDR2 FQGTGA. This CDR3 has 16 amino acids. Germline trimming cut 5 bases from V and 8 bases from J; bases unmatched to any gene: 11. The data were obtained in a study of cytomegalovirus exposure and HLA in healthy donors. Findings and limits, study-wide: The CMV antigen specificity of a few CMV-associated chains was confirmed through in vitro analysis. The study labeled 150 to 200 TCR beta chains cytomegalovirus-associated. Presence/absence comparisons presumed near-even sequencing depth among donors. CMV serostatus was the only immune exposure information that was available.

Primers for the PCR totalled 60 Vbeta and 13 Jbeta. The data were produced by immunoSEQ multiplex PCR, yet TCRdb's version contains in-frame clones alone and is incomplete. The sample yields 150,000 or so clones, around 80% seen once. The rearrangement links TRBV7-3 to TRBJ2-3; 12 bases agree with TRBD2. Sequencing was done on a sample of PBMCs. This clonotype was sampled from a woman in her fifties or sixties in good health and CMV-seropositive. The CDR3 region has the DNA TGTGCCAGCAGCCCTAGGGGCCCACTAGCGGGGGGTACGCAGTATTTT. Protein product: CASSPRGPLAGGTQYF. Supplemented by reference TRBV7-3 and TRBJ2-3, the full variable domain reads GAGVSQTPSNKVTEKGKYVELRCDPISGHTALYWYRQSLGQGPEFLIYFQGTGAADDSGLPNDRFFAVRPEGSVSTLKIQRTERGDSAVYLCASSPRGPLAGGTQYFGPGTRLTVL.